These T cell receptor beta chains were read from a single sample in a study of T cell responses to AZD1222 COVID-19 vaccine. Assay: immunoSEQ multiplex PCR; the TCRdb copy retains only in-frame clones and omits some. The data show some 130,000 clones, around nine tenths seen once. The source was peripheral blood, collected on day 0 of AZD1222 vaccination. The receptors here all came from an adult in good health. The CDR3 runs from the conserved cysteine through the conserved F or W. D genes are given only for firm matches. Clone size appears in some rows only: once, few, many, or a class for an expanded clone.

CASSQTMEGFYGYTF	TGTGCCAGCTCGCAGACCATGGAGGGATTCTATGGCTACACCTTC	TRBV18	NA	NA	TRBJ1-2
CAWRNTEAFF	TGTGCCTGGAGGAACACTGAAGCTTTCTTT	TRBV30	NA	NA	TRBJ1-1
CASTGQGGNEQFF	TGTGCCAGCACGGGACAGGGGGGCAATGAGCAGTTCTTC	TRBV28	NA	TRBD1	TRBJ2-1
CASSYGDRVDEQYF	TGTGCCAGCAGTTACGGGGACAGGGTCGACGAGCAGTACTTC	TRBV6-2/TRBV6-3	NA	TRBD1	TRBJ2-7
CASSVAGGLGNTIYF	TGTGCCAGCAGCGTAGCAGGGGGGCTCGGAAACACCATATATTTT	TRBV9	NA	TRBD1	TRBJ1-3
CASSIGEWIYGYTF	TGTGCCAGTAGTATAGGCGAGTGGATCTATGGCTACACCTTC	TRBV19	NA	NA	TRBJ1-2
CASSYQGVMNTEAFF	TGTGCCAGCAGTTATCAAGGTGTGATGAACACTGAAGCTTTCTTT	TRBV27	NA	NA	TRBJ1-1
CAIKRQGDTEAFF	TGTGCCATCAAGCGGCAGGGGGACACTGAAGCTTTCTTT	TRBV10-3	NA	TRBD1	TRBJ1-1
CASTGTTYTEAFF	TGTGCCAGCACCGGGACAACATACACTGAAGCTTTCTTT	TRBV12-3/TRBV12-4	once	NA	TRBJ1-1
CASSQDWQSYGGYTF	TGCGCCAGCAGCCAAGATTGGCAGAGCTATGGTGGCTACACCTTC	TRBV4-3	NA	NA	TRBJ1-2
CSVEATTNEKLFF	TGCAGCGTTGAGGCTACAACTAATGAAAAACTGTTTTTT	TRBV29-1	once	NA	TRBJ1-4
CASSFLSSYEQYF	TGTGCCAGCAGCTTTTTAAGCTCCTACGAGCAGTACTTC	TRBV13	NA	NA	TRBJ2-7
CASSQDESSGYNEQFF	TGTGCCAGCAGCCAAGATGAAAGTAGCGGGTACAATGAGCAGTTCTTC	TRBV3-1/TRBV3-2	NA	TRBD2	TRBJ2-1
CASSLGGQLAEKLFF	TGTGCCAGCAGCTTGGGCGGACAATTGGCCGAAAAACTGTTTTTT	TRBV5-4	once	NA	TRBJ1-4
CASSPRDSYNSPLHF	TGTGCCAGCAGTCCACGGGATTCCTATAATTCACCCCTCCACTTT	TRBV27	once	NA	TRBJ1-6
CASSAGQGNNEKLFF	TGTGCCAGCAGCGCTGGACAGGGGAATAATGAAAAACTGTTTTTT	TRBV5-4	NA	TRBD1	TRBJ1-4
CASTLQGWYGYTF	TGTGCCAGCACCCTACAGGGTTGGTATGGCTACACCTTC	TRBV7-9	NA	NA	TRBJ1-2
CASSLTGGNQPQHF	TGTGCCAGCAGCCTCACAGGGGGCAATCAGCCCCAGCATTTT	TRBV9	NA	TRBD1	TRBJ1-5
CAINRQGSSTNEKLFF	TGTGCCATTAATCGACAGGGTTCGTCTACTAATGAAAAACTGTTTTTT	TRBV10-3	once	TRBD1	TRBJ1-4
CASSYLTTQNYGYTF	TGTGCCAGCAGTTACCTTACGACACAAAACTATGGCTACACCTTC	TRBV6-5	NA	NA	TRBJ1-2
CASSLPQGVNSPLHF	TGTGCCAGCAGTTTACCCCAGGGGGTAAATTCACCCCTCCACTTT	TRBV28	NA	TRBD1	TRBJ1-6
CASSQRRTGELFF	TGTGCCAGCAGCCAAAGGCGTACCGGGGAGCTGTTTTTT	TRBV14	NA	NA	TRBJ2-2
CASSQTTDTQYF	TGCGCCAGCAGCCAAACCACAGATACGCAGTATTTT	TRBV4-3	once	NA	TRBJ2-3
CALFPGGEGYTF	TGTGCCTTATTTCCCGGGGGCGAAGGCTACACCTTC	TRBV30	NA	NA	TRBJ1-2
CASSDAGGPRETQYF	TGTGCCAGCAGCGACGCGGGGGGGCCACGAGAGACCCAGTACTTC	TRBV7-2	NA	TRBD2	TRBJ2-5
CASSLGGKRYGYTF	TGTGCCAGCAGCTTAGGCGGGAAACGCTATGGCTACACCTTC	TRBV7-8	NA	NA	TRBJ1-2
CASSQDLGQQETQYF	TGCGCCAGCAGCCAAGATCTCGGACAACAAGAGACCCAGTACTTC	TRBV4-3	NA	NA	TRBJ2-5
CAWSVLEPYTF	TGTGCCTGGAGTGTATTGGAGCCCTACACCTTC	TRBV30	NA	NA	TRBJ1-2
CASSYRRGGLNTGELFF	TGTGCCAGCAGTTACCGTCGGGGGGGCCTAAACACCGGGGAGCTGTTTTTT	TRBV6-2/TRBV6-3	NA	TRBD2	TRBJ2-2